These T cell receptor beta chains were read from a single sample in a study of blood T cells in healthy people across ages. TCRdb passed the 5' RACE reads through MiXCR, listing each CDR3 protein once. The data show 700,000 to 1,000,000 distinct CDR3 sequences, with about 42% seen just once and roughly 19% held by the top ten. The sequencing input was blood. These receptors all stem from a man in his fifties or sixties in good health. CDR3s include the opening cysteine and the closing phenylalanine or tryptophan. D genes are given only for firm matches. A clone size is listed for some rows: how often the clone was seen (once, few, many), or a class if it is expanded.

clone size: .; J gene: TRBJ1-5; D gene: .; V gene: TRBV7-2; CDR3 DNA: TGTGCCAGCAGCTTAGGTCAGGAGATGGGTCAGCCCCAGCATTTT; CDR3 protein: CASSLGQEMGQPQHF
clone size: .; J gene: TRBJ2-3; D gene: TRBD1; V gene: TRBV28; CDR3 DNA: TGTGCCAGCAGTTCCCCCCAGGGGGAAGGGACAGATACGCAGTATTTT; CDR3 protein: CASSSPQGEGTDTQYF
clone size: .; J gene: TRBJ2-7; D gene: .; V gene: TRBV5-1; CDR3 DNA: TGCGCCAGCAGTAGACAGCCGAGCGACGTTGAGCAGTACTTC; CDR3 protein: CASSRQPSDVEQYF
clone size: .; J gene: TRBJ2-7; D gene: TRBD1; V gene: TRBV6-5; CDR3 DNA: TGTGCCAGCAGGTCTCCCGGGACAGGGACCTACGAGCAGTACTTC; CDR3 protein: CASRSPGTGTYEQYF
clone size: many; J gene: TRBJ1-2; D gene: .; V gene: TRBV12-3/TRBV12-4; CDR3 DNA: TGTGCCAGCAGTTTAGCCCGGGGATCGGGCTATGGCTACACCTTC; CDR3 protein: CASSLARGSGYGYTF
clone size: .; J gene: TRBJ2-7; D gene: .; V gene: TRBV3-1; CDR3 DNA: TGTGCCAGCAGCCAAGATTCTAGCCGGGTCTACGAGCAGTACTTC; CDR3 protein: CASSQDSSRVYEQYF
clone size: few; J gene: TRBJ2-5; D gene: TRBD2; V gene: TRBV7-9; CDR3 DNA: TGTGCCAGCAGCTTTGGGACTAGCGGGGCCCAGCAGTACTTC; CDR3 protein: CASSFGTSGAQQYF
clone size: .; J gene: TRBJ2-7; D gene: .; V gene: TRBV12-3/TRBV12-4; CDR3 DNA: TGTGCCAGCAGCCAGCTAAGTTATGAGCAGTACTTC; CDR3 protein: CASSQLSYEQYF
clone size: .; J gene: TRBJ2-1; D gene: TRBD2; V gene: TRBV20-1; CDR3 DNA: TGCAGTGCTATCCCAAATAGCGGGGGGGCCTACAATGAGCAGTTCTTC; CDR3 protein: CSAIPNSGGAYNEQFF
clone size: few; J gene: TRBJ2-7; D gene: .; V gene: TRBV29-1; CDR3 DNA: TGCAGCGTTGAGTCAGGGTTATACGAGCAGTACTTC; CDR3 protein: CSVESGLYEQYF
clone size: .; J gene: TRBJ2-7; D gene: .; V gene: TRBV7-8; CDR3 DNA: TGTGCCAGCAGACCCGAGGAACTCCATGGATCCTACGAGCAGTACTTC; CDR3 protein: CASRPEELHGSYEQYF
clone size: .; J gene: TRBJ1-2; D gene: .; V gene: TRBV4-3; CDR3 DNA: TGCGCCAGCAGCCAAAAAAACAGGGTTGTCTACACCTTC; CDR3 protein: CASSQKNRVVYTF
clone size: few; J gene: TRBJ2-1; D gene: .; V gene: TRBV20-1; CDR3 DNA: TGCAGTGCTCCTCTGGCGTTAAATGAGCAGTTCTTC; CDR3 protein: CSAPLALNEQFF
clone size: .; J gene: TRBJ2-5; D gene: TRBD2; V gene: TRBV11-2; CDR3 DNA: TGTGCCAGCAGCCGATCCCGGGGGGGTGAGCAGTACTTC; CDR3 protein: CASSRSRGGEQYF
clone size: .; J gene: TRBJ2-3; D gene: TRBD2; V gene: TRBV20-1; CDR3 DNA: TGCAGTGCCCCCCACCCGACTAGCACCGACCCAGATACGCAGTATTTT; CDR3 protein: CSAPHPTSTDPDTQYF
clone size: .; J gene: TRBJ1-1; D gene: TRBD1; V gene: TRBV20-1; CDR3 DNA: TGCAGTGCTAGAGAAGCAGGGGGAGGGACTGAAGCTTTCTTT; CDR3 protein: CSAREAGGGTEAFF
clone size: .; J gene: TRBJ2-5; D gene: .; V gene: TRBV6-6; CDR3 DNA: TGTGCCAGCAGTTACGCCAGGGGCCAAGAGACCCAGTACTTC; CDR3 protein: CASSYARGQETQYF
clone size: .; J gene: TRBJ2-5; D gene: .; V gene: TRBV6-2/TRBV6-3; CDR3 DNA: TGTGCCAGCAGTCCGAGGACCTACGACGGGGAGACCCAGTACTTC; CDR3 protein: CASSPRTYDGETQYF
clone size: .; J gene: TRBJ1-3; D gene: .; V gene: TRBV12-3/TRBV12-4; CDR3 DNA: TGTGCCAGCAGCGCCGGGACCACCTCTGGAAACACCATATATTTT; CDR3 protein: CASSAGTTSGNTIYF
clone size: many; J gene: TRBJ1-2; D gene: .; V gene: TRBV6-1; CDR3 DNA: TGTGCCAGCCTAAGGGGAAACTATGGCTACACCTTC; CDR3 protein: CASLRGNYGYTF
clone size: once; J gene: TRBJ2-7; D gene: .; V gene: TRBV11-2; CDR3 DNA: TGTGCCAGCAGCCAAACAGGGACTAAACTCTACGAGCAGTACTTC; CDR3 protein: CASSQTGTKLYEQYF
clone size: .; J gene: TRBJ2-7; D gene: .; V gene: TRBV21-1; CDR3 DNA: TGTGCCAGCAACGGACACTTCTACGAGCAGTACTTC; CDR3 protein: CASNGHFYEQYF
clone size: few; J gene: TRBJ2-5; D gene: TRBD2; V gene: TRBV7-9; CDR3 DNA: TGTGCCAGCAGCCCGAGGAGGGTTAGCGGGGCAAAAGAGACCCAGTACTTC; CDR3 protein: CASSPRRVSGAKETQYF
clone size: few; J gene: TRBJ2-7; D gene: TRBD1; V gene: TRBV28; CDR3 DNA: TGTGCCAGCGCCCGGGGACAGGGCACATACGAGCAGTACTTC; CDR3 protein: CASARGQGTYEQYF